This T cell receptor beta chain was documented in a study of T cell repertoires in cytomegalovirus infection. Study overall: Public signatures in TCR beta pointed to CMV infection and matching HLA type.

The CDR3 sequence is 13 residues long. The junction had 6 bases not matched to a gene; V was cut back by 5 bases and J by 8 bases. The germline CDR1 and CDR2 sequences are SGHTA and FQGTGA. The table lists this clonotype with a few counts. Its cognate antigen is unknown. TCRdb processed the reads anew with MiXCR; each CDR3 protein has one entry. The sample records roughly 990,000 distinct CDR3 sequences, roughly a third being singletons. Study-level results: The study identified carriers of CMV plus the relevant HLA from cumulative public TCR beta family frequency. Ex vivo, HLA-C-restricted CMV-specific TCR beta clonotypes prevailed over the rest of the response.

V is TRBV7-3 and J is TRBJ2-5, with TRBD2 matching over 9 bases. The TCR originated in a human donor in good health (CMV status not recorded). Some clones in this sample may be carry-over from other donors' samples. This specimen was cultured CD8+ T cells from PBMCs, taken from culture after CMV antigen stimulation. CDR3 coding DNA: TGTGCCAGCAGCGAGCCGACTAGCGGTACCCAGTACTTC. As protein: CASSEPTSGTQYF.